This TCR beta chain derives from a study of Graves' ophthalmopathy and Graves' hyperthyroidism. As for the study in general: At initial diagnosis, peripheral blood was obtained, and this preceded any treatment.

This clonotype was observed many times. The CDR3 runs 16 residues. Trimming removed 4 bases at V and 4 bases at J, with 16 bases between. Looked up from germline, CDR1 is SGHTA and CDR2 is FQGTGA. Exclusion covered patients with other autoimmune diseases or uncontrolled infections (as well as pregnancy or lactation). Amplification of TCR beta CDR3 regions used RNA transcripts. RT-PCR was first run with HTBI primers, then multiplex PCR in a second round. TCRdb independently ran MiXCR on the multiplex PCR reads; one entry per CDR3 protein. The sample carries 600,000 to 700,000 distinct CDR3 sequences, roughly two fifths recorded once.

V gene TRBV7-3 combines with J gene TRBJ2-2; D might be TRBD1 (6 bases). Sequencing was carried out using peripheral blood. The clonotype originates from an adult man with Graves' ophthalmopathy. The CDR3 bases are TGTGCCAGCAGCTCCTCAGGGGCCCCGGTCACCGGGGAGCTGTTTTTT. As protein: CASSSSGAPVTGELFF.